These T cell receptor beta chains were read from a single sample in a study of human T cells and chemical hapten exposure. Using its own MiXCR run on the RACE reads, TCRdb lists one record per CDR3 protein. Found here are roughly 380,000 distinct CDR3 sequences, roughly 4.6% of them singletons; the top ten hold 2.6%. The sequenced sample was whole blood, obtained in connection with sensitization to the hapten diphenylcyclopropenone (DPC). These receptors were taken from a woman aged 45-60 years with alopecia areata. Some clones in this sample may be carry-over from other donors' samples. Each CDR3 is given with its conserved first and last residue. The order of the fields is CDR3 length, V gene, clone size, J gene, D gene, CDR3 protein, CDR3 DNA. The D gene is left open where the match is weak. A clone size is listed for some rows: how often the clone was seen (once, few, many), or a class if it is expanded.

CDR3 length: 15; V gene: TRBV5-1; clone size: .; J gene: TRBJ2-5; D gene: .; CDR3 protein: CASSYGVGGRETQYF; CDR3 DNA: TGCGCCAGCAGCTATGGAGTAGGTGGCCGAGAGACCCAGTACTTC
CDR3 length: 14; V gene: TRBV12-3/TRBV12-4; clone size: many; J gene: TRBJ2-7; D gene: .; CDR3 protein: CASSLSAGAGEQYF; CDR3 DNA: TGTGCCAGCAGTTTGTCGGCAGGGGCGGGGGAGCAGTACTTC
CDR3 length: 15; V gene: TRBV6-6; clone size: many; J gene: TRBJ1-4; D gene: .; CDR3 protein: CASSYSGQLNEKLFF; CDR3 DNA: TGTGCCAGCAGTTACTCCGGACAGCTTAATGAAAAACTGTTTTTT
CDR3 length: 12; V gene: TRBV20-1; clone size: many; J gene: TRBJ1-1; D gene: TRBD1; CDR3 protein: CSARRGRTEAFF; CDR3 DNA: TGCAGTGCTAGAAGGGGGCGTACTGAAGCTTTCTTT
CDR3 length: 14; V gene: TRBV5-1; clone size: few; J gene: TRBJ2-1; D gene: TRBD2; CDR3 protein: CASSGTSGSNEQFF; CDR3 DNA: TGCGCCAGCAGCGGGACTAGCGGGAGCAATGAGCAGTTCTTC
CDR3 length: 16; V gene: TRBV9; clone size: .; J gene: TRBJ2-7; D gene: TRBD2; CDR3 protein: CASSVDSGGAQYEQYF; CDR3 DNA: TGTGCCAGCAGCGTCGATAGCGGGGGGGCCCAGTACGAGCAGTACTTC
CDR3 length: 12; V gene: TRBV6-1; clone size: many; J gene: TRBJ2-1; D gene: .; CDR3 protein: CASSLRGIEQFF; CDR3 DNA: TGTGCCAGCAGTCTCAGGGGAATTGAGCAGTTCTTC
CDR3 length: 15; V gene: TRBV24-1; clone size: .; J gene: TRBJ1-2; D gene: .; CDR3 protein: CATPPRDGMNYGYTF; CDR3 DNA: TGTGCCACCCCACCAAGGGACGGTATGAACTATGGCTACACCTTC
CDR3 length: 16; V gene: TRBV12-3/TRBV12-4; clone size: .; J gene: TRBJ2-4; D gene: TRBD2; CDR3 protein: CASSLGGGGRRNIQYF; CDR3 DNA: TGTGCCAGCAGTTTAGGTGGCGGGGGGCGGCGAAACATTCAGTACTTC
CDR3 length: 14; V gene: TRBV28; clone size: few; J gene: TRBJ2-2; D gene: TRBD2; CDR3 protein: CASIPGLDTGELFF; CDR3 DNA: TGTGCCAGCATACCCGGACTAGACACCGGGGAGCTGTTTTTT
CDR3 length: 15; V gene: TRBV5-1; clone size: many; J gene: TRBJ2-5; D gene: .; CDR3 protein: CASSPTTRREETQYF; CDR3 DNA: TGCGCCAGCAGCCCGACTACTAGGCGAGAAGAGACCCAGTACTTC
CDR3 length: 15; V gene: TRBV27; clone size: few; J gene: TRBJ2-2; D gene: TRBD1; CDR3 protein: CASRTGGHNTGELFF; CDR3 DNA: TGTGCCAGCAGGACAGGGGGCCACAACACCGGGGAGCTGTTTTTT
CDR3 length: 16; V gene: TRBV5-5; clone size: few; J gene: TRBJ2-2; D gene: TRBD2; CDR3 protein: CASRLLAGSYAGELFF; CDR3 DNA: TGTGCCAGCAGGTTACTAGCGGGGAGTTATGCCGGGGAGCTGTTTTTT
CDR3 length: 16; V gene: TRBV20-1; clone size: few; J gene: TRBJ1-2; D gene: .; CDR3 protein: CSASGSFQVTNYGYTF; CDR3 DNA: TGCAGTGCTAGCGGTTCCTTTCAGGTGACTAACTATGGCTACACCTTC
CDR3 length: 12; V gene: TRBV27; clone size: many; J gene: TRBJ2-5; D gene: TRBD2; CDR3 protein: CASRGTSATQYF; CDR3 DNA: TGTGCCAGCAGGGGGACTAGCGCTACCCAGTACTTC
CDR3 length: 13; V gene: TRBV11-2; clone size: few; J gene: TRBJ2-1; D gene: .; CDR3 protein: CASSLGGDPQRFF; CDR3 DNA: TGTGCCAGCAGCTTAGGGGGAGACCCCCAGCGGTTCTTC
CDR3 length: 15; V gene: TRBV11-2; clone size: few; J gene: TRBJ2-7; D gene: TRBD2; CDR3 protein: CASSLAGTSPFEQYF; CDR3 DNA: TGTGCCAGCTCCCTCGCGGGGACTAGTCCGTTTGAGCAGTACTTC
CDR3 length: 14; V gene: TRBV12-3/TRBV12-4; clone size: many; J gene: TRBJ1-5; D gene: .; CDR3 protein: CASTPDKRNQPQHF; CDR3 DNA: TGTGCCAGCACCCCGGACAAACGCAATCAGCCCCAGCATTTT
CDR3 length: 18; V gene: TRBV28; clone size: many; J gene: TRBJ2-2; D gene: TRBD2; CDR3 protein: CASKAGLAGGLNTGELFF; CDR3 DNA: TGTGCCAGCAAAGCCGGACTAGCGGGAGGACTAAACACCGGGGAGCTGTTTTTT
CDR3 length: 15; V gene: TRBV6-2/TRBV6-3; clone size: many; J gene: TRBJ2-7; D gene: .; CDR3 protein: CASRPGASALGWQYF; CDR3 DNA: TGTGCCAGCAGACCCGGCGCTAGCGCTCTCGGTTGGCAGTACTTC
CDR3 length: 12; V gene: TRBV3-1; clone size: many; J gene: TRBJ2-3; D gene: .; CDR3 protein: CASSRGTDTQYF; CDR3 DNA: TGTGCCAGCAGCCGGGGCACAGATACGCAGTATTTT
CDR3 length: 18; V gene: TRBV6-6; clone size: many; J gene: TRBJ2-1; D gene: TRBD2; CDR3 protein: CASRLQVSAGGPYNEQFF; CDR3 DNA: TGTGCCAGCAGGCTGCAGGTCTCAGCGGGGGGGCCGTACAATGAGCAGTTCTTC
CDR3 length: 16; V gene: TRBV20-1; clone size: .; J gene: TRBJ2-1; D gene: .; CDR3 protein: CRARRLGGSSYNEQFF; CDR3 DNA: TGCAGGGCTAGACGACTAGGGGGGAGCTCCTACAATGAGCAGTTCTTC
CDR3 length: 17; V gene: TRBV6-1; clone size: .; J gene: TRBJ2-2; D gene: .; CDR3 protein: CASSPARAGTNTGELFF; CDR3 DNA: TGTGCCAGCAGTCCCGCCCGAGCGGGGACAAACACCGGGGAGCTGTTTTTT
CDR3 length: 15; V gene: TRBV28; clone size: .; J gene: TRBJ2-7; D gene: .; CDR3 protein: CASSFRGQRRDEQYF; CDR3 DNA: TGTGCCAGCAGTTTTCGAGGACAGCGGAGGGACGAGCAGTACTTC
CDR3 length: 12; V gene: TRBV30; clone size: few; J gene: TRBJ2-5; D gene: .; CDR3 protein: CAWSDFQETQYF; CDR3 DNA: TGTGCCTGGAGTGACTTCCAAGAGACCCAGTACTTC
CDR3 length: 14; V gene: TRBV4-1; clone size: many; J gene: TRBJ2-4; D gene: .; CDR3 protein: CASSQVTGGNIQYF; CDR3 DNA: TGCGCCAGCAGCCAAGTGACCGGGGGAAACATTCAGTACTTC
CDR3 length: 14; V gene: TRBV7-2; clone size: .; J gene: TRBJ1-6; D gene: TRBD1; CDR3 protein: CASSLAQGSSPLHF; CDR3 DNA: TGTGCCAGCAGCTTAGCACAGGGGAGTTCACCCCTCCACTTT